This T cell receptor (beta chain) was obtained from a study of cytomegalovirus exposure and HLA in healthy donors. Looked up from germline, CDR1 is SGHAT and CDR2 is FQNNGV. The CDR3 runs to 14 residues. V dropped 9 bases and J dropped 6; count of bases not matched to a gene: 9. The table came from immunoSEQ multiplex PCR; TCRdb's copy has only in-frame clones and leaves some out. In the table there are some 170,000 clones, around 88% of which are singletons. Sequenced material: PBMCs. V gene TRBV11-2 combines with J gene TRBJ1-1, with TRBD1 matching over 11 bases. This receptor was taken from a woman aged 18-35 years in good health and CMV-seronegative. CDR3 sequence: CASLGDRGMAEAFF. The CDR3 region has the DNA TGTGCCAGTTTGGGGGACAGGGGGATGGCTGAAGCTTTCTTT.